This TCR beta chain is drawn from a study of regulatory T cells in long-lasting Graves disease. Building of the TCR beta libraries involved iRepertoire HTBI primers and Arm-PCR of CDR3 regions. Using its own MiXCR run on the multiplex PCR reads, TCRdb lists one record per CDR3 protein. This sample has about 220,000 distinct CDR3 sequences; roughly 19% occur once, and the top ten carry approximately 10%. Germline CDR1 and CDR2: MDHEN and SYDVKM. V gave up 2 bases and J gave up 2 bases, with 11 bases separating them. CDR3 length equals 15 residues. Regarding the study as a whole: TCR diversity was lower in persistent Graves' patients than in newly diagnosed ones.

Specified time point: newly diagnosed GD, antithyroid drugs for less than 3 months. The TCR library was prepared using RNA isolated from PBMCs. This clonotype came up many times. Its cognate antigen is unknown. The data also belong to a second study, concerning T cells in Graves' hyperthyroidism and ophthalmopathy. That study reports: During a first-round RT-PCR of the TCR CDR3, the HTBI primer set was used. Model predictions of ophthalmopathy came a median approximately 6.5 months before onset.

The chain uses TRBV28 and TRBJ2-3; the D is unclear. The TCR originated in a woman aged 25 to 39 with Graves disease. The specimen was peripheral blood mononuclear cells (PBMCs), collected at new diagnosis, from a patient treated with antithyroid drugs. CDR3 bases: TGTGCCAGCAGTTTACGCCGACCCCCCACAGATACGCAGTATTTT. Its translation: CASSLRRPPTDTQYF.